This T cell receptor beta chain appears in the sequencing data of a study of cytomegalovirus exposure and HLA in healthy donors. This clone was seen a single time. Its specificity is unknown. There were likely unrecorded immune exposures, though donors were nominally healthy when sampled. Overall study findings and caveats: V- and J-gene trimming in TCR beta was tied to a missense DCLRE1C variant by an analysis performed later. Specific recognition of CMV antigens was confirmed in vitro for a few chains (all CMV-associated). Per a prior analysis, the majority of TCR beta V segments were productive roughly 87% or roughly 30% of the time.

PCR used 60 Vbeta primers and 13 Jbeta primers. Repertoires were generated with immunoSEQ multiplex PCR, while TCRdb's copy carries only in-frame clones and drops some. The sample lists some 170,000 clones, approximately 78% seen once, with more than 0.9% in the top ten. The sequence was obtained from a girl aged 2-15 years in good health and CMV-seropositive. The sample comprised PBMCs.

CDR3 DNA sequence: TGTGCCTGGAGTGTACCAGGGGCGCCGGGAAACACCATATATTTT. This encodes CAWSVPGAPGNTIYF. V and J are TRBV30 and TRBJ1-3, with D perhaps matching TRBD1 (6 bases). The V gene lost 0 bases and the J gene lost 4 bases, with 13 bases spanning the gap. The CDR3 length is 15 residues. CDR1 and CDR2 from the germline V gene are GTSNPN and SVGIG (reference sequence).